This T cell receptor (beta chain) was sequenced during a study of blood T cell repertoires in COVID-19. Study-level background: Italy, Spain and the United States were the sources of the convalescent and acute COVID-19 samples.

This CDR3 is built from 14 residues. The J segment lost 5 bases and the V segment lost 5 bases, leaving 7 bases of the junction unmatched. From germline, CDR1 is SEHNR and CDR2 FQNEAQ (reference sequence). As processed by the authors: For nucleated cells, counts were estimated from reference gene primer amplification. Produced via immunoSEQ multiplex PCR; TCRdb's table is partial and in-frame only. The V and J calls and clone size were taken over from that table, and D and trimming were inferred from the DNA. The data contain 200,000 to 250,000 clones, more than 75% of them singletons. Allocation to cohorts depended on clinical history reported by the participants.

V is TRBV7-9 and J is TRBJ2-5, with 8 bases fitting TRBD1. The TCR sequence derives from a woman in her thirties or forties with acute COVID-19. Sequencing was carried out using PBMCs or T cells enriched from blood (not recorded which). The CDR3 nucleotides read TGTGCCAGCAGCCCGGACAGGGAGCTGGAGACCCAGTACTTC. It encodes CASSPDRELETQYF.